This T cell receptor beta chain was sequenced in a study of blood T cell repertoires in COVID-19. Method: immunoSEQ multiplex PCR; TCRdb's copy keeps in-frame clones and lacks some. Here the sample spans some 60,000 clones, roughly 93% being singletons. V lost 7 bases, J lost 4 bases, and 13 bases lay in between. The CDR3 has 13 residues. Sequenced: peripheral blood. The V gene is TRBV12-3 or TRBV12-4, the J gene TRBJ1-2, with a tentative D call TRBD1 (6 bases). The clonotype originates from a human donor in a cohort sampled during active COVID-19. The CDR3 reads CASTPVQGYGYTF. The CDR3 DNA follows: TGTGCCAGCACCCCCGTACAGGGCTATGGCTACACCTTC.